The clone carrying this T cell receptor (beta chain) has only one observation. The antigen remains unidentified. Pools of viral peptides were used by the ViraFEST assay to expand antigen-specific CD4+ T cells ahead of sequencing. Cells that had been cultured for 10 days were the source of isolated CD4+ T cells. It was between March and December 2020 that the person had a SARS-CoV-2 infection confirmed by PCR. Fewer than 2.5 million PBMC were seeded per well and grown in the presence of roughly 10 IU/ml IL-2 and about 10 ug/ml peptides. Profiled with immunoSEQ multiplex PCR; TCRdb holds only in-frame clones, not every one. The table includes under 70,000 clones, around 76% detected once. These data come from a study of vaccination effects on CD4 cells after COVID-19. Overall study findings and caveats: At late timepoints after vaccination, vaccine- and infection-induced clones shrank markedly. Early post-infection timepoints were absent, and convalescent patients were few. In convalescents, spike-reactive clones (those seen post-vaccine) were mainly new vaccine-induced clones.

V lost 0 bases and J lost 0; bases outside the gene matches: 8. The length of the CDR3 is 18 residues. Germline V gene sequence: CDR1 GTSNPN, CDR2 SVGIG (reference sequence). This specimen was CD4+ T cells from PBMCs cultured with HIV peptides, taken before COVID-19 vaccination. Subset of the sample: HIV-1 Nef peptide pool negative control/reference culture. The chain joins TRBV30 to TRBJ1-6, with 7 bases that match TRBD1. The receptor was derived from a human donor who had a prior SARS-CoV-2 infection. CDR3 sequence: CAWSVRQGGFSYNSPLHF. Here the CDR3 DNA reads TGTGCCTGGAGTGTACGGCAGGGGGGATTCTCCTATAATTCACCCCTCCACTTT.